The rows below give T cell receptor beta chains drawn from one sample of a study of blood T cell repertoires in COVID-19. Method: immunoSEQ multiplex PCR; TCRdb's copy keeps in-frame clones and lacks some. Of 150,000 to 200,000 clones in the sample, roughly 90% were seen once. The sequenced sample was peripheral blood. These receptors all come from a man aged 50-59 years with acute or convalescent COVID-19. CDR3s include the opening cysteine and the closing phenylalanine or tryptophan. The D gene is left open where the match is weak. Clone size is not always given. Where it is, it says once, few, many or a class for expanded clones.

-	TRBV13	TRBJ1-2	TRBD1	CASSSGTGWNYGYTF	TGTGCCAGCAGTTCCGGGACAGGGTGGAACTATGGCTACACCTTC
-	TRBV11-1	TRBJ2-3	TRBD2	CASTPGLAGNTDTQYF	TGTGCCAGCACCCCAGGACTAGCGGGAAACACAGATACGCAGTATTTT
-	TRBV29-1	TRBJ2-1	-	CSVARNPGQGNEQFF	TGCAGCGTTGCACGGAACCCGGGGCAGGGGAATGAGCAGTTCTTC
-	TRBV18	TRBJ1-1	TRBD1	CASSPGTGWAEAFF	TGTGCCAGCTCACCCGGGACAGGGTGGGCCGAAGCTTTCTTT
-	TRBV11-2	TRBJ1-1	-	CATSQEGRLAEAFF	TGTGCCACCTCACAGGAGGGTCGTCTAGCTGAAGCTTTCTTT
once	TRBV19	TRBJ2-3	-	CASCGQNTDTQYF	TGTGCCAGTTGTGGACAGAACACAGATACGCAGTATTTT
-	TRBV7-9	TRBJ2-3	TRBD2	CASSRIKASSGSPDTQYF	TGTGCCAGCAGTCGTATAAAGGCCTCTAGCGGGAGTCCAGATACGCAGTATTTT
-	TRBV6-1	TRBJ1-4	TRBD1	CASSEGSTGGSEKLFF	TGTGCCAGCAGTGAAGGTTCGACAGGGGGGAGTGAAAAACTGTTTTTT
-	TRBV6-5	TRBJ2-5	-	CASSYRPRGLQETQYF	TGTGCCAGCAGTTACCGGCCACGAGGGCTCCAAGAGACCCAGTACTTC
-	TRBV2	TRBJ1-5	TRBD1	CASSQGQGTQPQHF	TGTGCCAGCAGTCAAGGACAGGGAACTCAGCCCCAGCATTTT
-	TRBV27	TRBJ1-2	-	CASSLLIAGLINYGYTF	TGTGCCAGCAGTTTACTCATCGCGGGCCTGATTAACTATGGCTACACCTTC
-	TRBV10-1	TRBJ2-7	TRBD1	CASSEGTGENEQYF	TGCGCCAGCAGTGAGGGGACAGGGGAAAACGAGCAGTACTTC
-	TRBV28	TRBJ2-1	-	CASREGNNEQFF	TGTGCCAGCAGGGAGGGAAACAATGAGCAGTTCTTC
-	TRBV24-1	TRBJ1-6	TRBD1	CATSGWTGRESPLHF	TGTGCCACCAGTGGTTGGACAGGGCGGGAATCACCCCTCCACTTT
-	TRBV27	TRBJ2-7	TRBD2	CATLLRRLAAFHEQYF	TGTGCCACCCTCCTCCGTCGACTAGCGGCCTTCCACGAGCAGTACTTC
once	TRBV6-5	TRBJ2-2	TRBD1	CASSPTGGPGELFF	TGTGCCAGCAGCCCGACAGGGGGCCCCGGGGAGCTGTTTTTT
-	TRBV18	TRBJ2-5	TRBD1	CASSPDRGWETQYF	TGTGCCAGCTCACCGGACAGGGGTTGGGAGACCCAGTACTTC
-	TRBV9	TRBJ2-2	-	CASSVVAGNTGELFF	TGTGCCAGCAGCGTAGTGGCGGGAAACACCGGGGAGCTGTTTTTT
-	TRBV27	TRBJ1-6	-	CASSPTGSRGRNSPLHF	TGTGCCAGCAGTCCAACCGGGTCCCGTGGTAGGAATTCACCCCTCCACTTT
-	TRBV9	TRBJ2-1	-	CASSPSRGGYNEQFF	TGTGCCAGCAGCCCCTCGAGGGGGGGCTACAATGAGCAGTTCTTC
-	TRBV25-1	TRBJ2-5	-	CASTEAMGGGKTQYF	TGTGCCAGCACCGAAGCTATGGGGGGAGGAAAGACCCAGTACTTC
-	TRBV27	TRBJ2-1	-	CASSLWGGASYNEQFF	TGTGCCAGCAGTTTATGGGGGGGGGCCTCCTACAATGAGCAGTTCTTC
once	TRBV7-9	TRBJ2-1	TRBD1	CASSLKWIRGSYNEQFF	TGTGCCAGCAGTCTTAAGTGGATCAGGGGGTCCTACAATGAGCAGTTCTTC
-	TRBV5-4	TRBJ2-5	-	CASSLALTDYQETQYF	TGTGCCAGCAGCTTGGCCCTGACAGACTACCAAGAGACCCAGTACTTC
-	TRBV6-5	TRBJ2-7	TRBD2	CASSYSPSGRTYEQYF	TGTGCCAGCAGTTACTCCCCCAGCGGGAGGACCTACGAGCAGTACTTC
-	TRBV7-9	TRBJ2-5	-	CASSRSGQETQYF	TGTGCCAGCAGCCGTAGCGGCCAAGAGACCCAGTACTTC
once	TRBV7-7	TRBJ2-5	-	CASSLGLQGGETQYF	TGTGCTAGCAGCTTAGGTCTGCAGGGTGGGGAGACCCAGTACTTC
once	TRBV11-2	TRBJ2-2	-	CASITRGELFF	TGTGCCAGCATCACTCGAGGGGAGCTGTTTTTT
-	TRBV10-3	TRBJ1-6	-	CAISARALINSPLHF	TGTGCCATCAGCGCCAGGGCGCTAATTAATTCACCCCTCCACTTT